The rows below give T cell receptor beta chains drawn from one sample of a study of post-analysis software for immune sequencing data. TCRdb ran MiXCR on the PCR reads and lists one entry per CDR3 protein. The sample has some 700,000 distinct CDR3 sequences, around 64% seen once; the top ten hold 10% to 12%. Sequencing used blood. The source is a girl aged 2 to 9 with multiple sclerosis. The CDR3 runs from the conserved cysteine through the conserved F or W. A D gene is named only where the DNA matches it firmly. Part of the rows lack a size; the others show once, few, many or a class for expanded clones.

J gene	V gene	D gene	clone size	CDR3 DNA	CDR3 protein
TRBJ2-1	TRBV7-9	TRBD1	few	TGTGCCAGCAGTCACAGGGGGAGCTCCTACAATGAGCAGTTCTTC	CASSHRGSSYNEQFF
TRBJ2-1	TRBV5-1	.	.	TGCGCCAGCAGCTGGGGCCTACTAGCCTACAATGAGCAGTTCTTC	CASSWGLLAYNEQFF
TRBJ2-3	TRBV5-1	.	few	TGCGCCAGCAGCTTGGCTGCGGCAGATACGCAGTATTTT	CASSLAAADTQYF
TRBJ2-7	TRBV28	TRBD2	.	TGTGCCAGCAGTTTCCTCCTGGCGGGAGGGCCGGGGGAGCAGTACTTC	CASSFLLAGGPGEQYF
TRBJ2-7	TRBV7-9	TRBD1	few	TGTGCCAGCAGCCCCGGGACAGCCGAGCAGTACTTC	CASSPGTAEQYF
TRBJ1-2	TRBV5-1	TRBD1	.	TGCGCCAGCAGCGTAGGACAGGCGGAAATGGGCTACACCTTC	CASSVGQAEMGYTF
TRBJ2-1	TRBV20-1	TRBD2	.	TGCAGTGCTAGAGATATACTAGCGGATTCCGAGGAGCGGTTCTTC	CSARDILADSEERFF
TRBJ2-1	TRBV29-1	TRBD1	.	TGCAGCGTTGAAGGCTTGACAGGGGCCTACAATGAGCAGTTCTTC	CSVEGLTGAYNEQFF
TRBJ2-5	TRBV20-1	.	.	TGCAGTGCCCCGGACAGGGAGGGTGAGACCCAGTACTTC	CSAPDREGETQYF
TRBJ2-3	TRBV6-5	.	.	TGTGCCAGCAGTTACTTACAGGCCACAGATACGCAGTATTTT	CASSYLQATDTQYF
TRBJ2-1	TRBV7-3	TRBD2	once	TGTGCCAGCAGCCTACAGACTAGCGGAGCCTACAATGAGCAGTTCTTC	CASSLQTSGAYNEQFF
TRBJ1-2	TRBV29-1	TRBD1	many	TGCAGCGTTCGGAGACAGGGAATTTATGGCTACACCTTC	CSVRRQGIYGYTF
TRBJ2-1	TRBV5-5	.	.	TGTGCCAGCAGGTTAGTCCTCTACAATGAGCAGTTCTTC	CASRLVLYNEQFF
TRBJ1-1	TRBV20-1	TRBD1	.	TGCAGTGCTAGGATTGCAGGGGGTTCCACTGAAGCTTTCTTT	CSARIAGGSTEAFF
TRBJ2-3	TRBV11-2	.	few	TGTGCCAGCAGCTTAGATTTTGGGGTCCCAGATACGCAGTATTTT	CASSLDFGVPDTQYF
TRBJ2-3	TRBV12-3/TRBV12-4	.	.	TGTGCCAGCAGCCTGGACAACTTGGGCACAGATACGCAGTATTTT	CASSLDNLGTDTQYF
TRBJ2-7	TRBV2	.	.	TGTGCCAGCAGTGAAGATCAGGGCGAGCAGTACTTC	CASSEDQGEQYF
TRBJ1-2	TRBV7-9	TRBD1	.	TGTGCCAGCAGCTTTGGGACAGGGGAAGGCTATGGCTACACCTTC	CASSFGTGEGYGYTF
TRBJ1-2	TRBV7-8	.	.	TGTGCCAGTAGCTCCCGGGACGGTCCGTATGGCTACACCTTC	CASSSRDGPYGYTF
TRBJ1-2	TRBV4-3	.	.	TGCGCCAGCAGCCAAGTATTGGCGAGTTTCTATGGCTACACCTTC	CASSQVLASFYGYTF
TRBJ2-1	TRBV11-2	.	.	TGTGCCAGCAGCTCCGCCCGACTAGAATATTGGGTCAATGAGCAGTTCTTC	CASSSARLEYWVNEQFF
TRBJ2-6	TRBV2	.	.	TGTGCCAGCAACTCTAAGGCCGCTTCCTCTGGGGCCAACGTCCTGACTTTC	CASNSKAASSGANVLTF
TRBJ2-3	TRBV2	.	.	TGTGCCAGCAGTCTGGACCGGAGTGGGACAGATACGCAGTATTTT	CASSLDRSGTDTQYF
TRBJ2-4	TRBV4-1	TRBD1	.	TGCGCCAGCAGCCCGGGACAGGGCCCTTTTGAGCAGTACTTC	CASSPGQGPFEQYF
TRBJ2-5	TRBV12-3/TRBV12-4	.	once	TGTGCCAGCAGTTTCCAGGGCAAGTGGAGGACCCAGTACTTC	CASSFQGKWRTQYF
TRBJ1-4	TRBV6-6	.	.	TGTGCCAGCAGTTACTGGGCTACTACCACAACTAATGAAAAACTGTTTTTT	CASSYWATTTTNEKLFF
TRBJ2-7	TRBV10-2	.	.	TGCGCCAGCAGTGACCTACTAGGAAGTGAGCAGTACTTC	CASSDLLGSEQYF
TRBJ2-1	TRBV4-2	.	once	TGTGCCAGCAGCCAAGTCGACAGGAGGTTCTCCTACAATGAGCAGTTCTTC	CASSQVDRRFSYNEQFF
TRBJ2-5	TRBV12-3/TRBV12-4	.	.	TGTGCCAGCAGCCATGGACCGACCCAGTACTTC	CASSHGPTQYF
TRBJ2-3	TRBV7-2	.	.	TGTGCCAGCAGCTCCTACTTGACTAGTGATACGCAGTATTTT	CASSSYLTSDTQYF
TRBJ2-7	TRBV28	.	few	TGTACCAGCAGTTTACCAGGGAGTGACGAGCAGTACTTC	CTSSLPGSDEQYF
TRBJ2-5	TRBV20-1	TRBD1	.	TGCAGTGCCCCCTCTGGGGACAGGGACGAGACCCAGTACTTC	CSAPSGDRDETQYF
TRBJ2-1	TRBV24-1	TRBD2	.	TGTGCCACCAGTCTTTCGGGATATAGTCTATGGGCGGGGGGGCCTAACAATGAGCAGTTCTTC	CATSLSGYSLWAGGPNNEQFF
TRBJ2-3	TRBV9	TRBD2	.	TGCGCCAGCAGCGTAGACCCCCCGACTAGCGGGGGAACGGATACGCAGTATTTT	CASSVDPPTSGGTDTQYF
TRBJ2-5	TRBV20-1	.	.	TGCAGTGCTAGCGGCCCAGGGGGGGGAGAGACCCAGTACTTC	CSASGPGGGETQYF
TRBJ2-4	TRBV6-1	.	.	TGTGCCAGCAGTGCCTTTGAAGTGAGGTATCCGTACTTC	CASSAFEVRYPYF
TRBJ2-1	TRBV7-8	.	.	TGTGCCAGCAGCTTATATTCAGGGAACGATGAGCAGTTCTTC	CASSLYSGNDEQFF
TRBJ1-2	TRBV3-1	.	.	TGTGCCAGCAGCCACTTCCCCGACAGAACTAACTATGGCTACACCTTC	CASSHFPDRTNYGYTF
TRBJ2-1	TRBV20-1	.	.	TGCAGTGCTAGAGGGCCTGCGTTGGGGGCTAGCGCTGACAATGAGCAGTTCTTC	CSARGPALGASADNEQFF
TRBJ1-1	TRBV12-3/TRBV12-4	.	.	TGTGCCAGCAGAAATGACTTGAACACTGAAGCTTTCTTT	CASRNDLNTEAFF
TRBJ2-3	TRBV13	.	.	TGTGCCAGCAGCTTTTACCAGAATACGCAGTATTTT	CASSFYQNTQYF
TRBJ2-1	TRBV2	TRBD2	.	TGTGCCAGCAGTGAAGGGGCTAGCGGGAGAGGTCGCAATGAGCAGTTCTTC	CASSEGASGRGRNEQFF
TRBJ1-1	TRBV5-1	TRBD1	.	TGCGCCAGCAGCACGGGACAGGGGGGGGCTGAAGCTTTCTTT	CASSTGQGGAEAFF
TRBJ2-7	TRBV29-1	.	.	TGCAGCGTTGTGGACAGTTCCTCCTACGAGCAGTACTTC	CSVVDSSSYEQYF
TRBJ2-5	TRBV28	TRBD2	few	TGTGCCAGCGGAAAGCGGGAGGGCCGGGAGACCCAGTACTTC	CASGKREGRETQYF
TRBJ2-3	TRBV10-3	TRBD2	.	TGTGCCATCAGTGCCACTAGCGGCTACACAGATACGCAGTATTTT	CAISATSGYTDTQYF
TRBJ1-2	TRBV20-1	.	few	TGCAGTGGACAGCCTCTATTCTATGGCTACACCTTC	CSGQPLFYGYTF
TRBJ2-1	TRBV7-2	TRBD2	.	TGTGCCAGCAGCCTTATTAGGGGACTAGCGGGTAACAATGAGCAGTTCTTC	CASSLIRGLAGNNEQFF
TRBJ1-5	TRBV12-3/TRBV12-4	TRBD1	.	TGTGCCAGCAGTGCAAGACAGGGGGTAGTCGATAGCAATCAGCCCCAGCATTTT	CASSARQGVVDSNQPQHF
TRBJ2-1	TRBV18	.	.	TGTGCCAGCTCACCTACAGGGCGAAGAGCCTACAATGAGCAGTTCTTC	CASSPTGRRAYNEQFF
TRBJ1-5	TRBV7-9	.	.	TGTGCCAGCAGCTCGAGGGTTGGTCCAGCCCAGCATTTT	CASSSRVGPAQHF
TRBJ2-3	TRBV29-1	.	.	TGCAGCGTTCAGGAGATCACAGATACGCAGTATTTT	CSVQEITDTQYF
TRBJ2-5	TRBV20-1	TRBD2	.	TGCAGTGCTAGAGAGGGCGGGGGGGAGACCCAGTACTTC	CSAREGGGETQYF